This passage covers 16 T cell receptor beta chains from one sample sequenced in a study of cytomegalovirus exposure and HLA in healthy donors. Researchers ran the PCR with 60 Vbeta and 13 Jbeta primers. Produced via immunoSEQ multiplex PCR; TCRdb's table is partial and in-frame only. The data contain approximately 160,000 clones, 65% to 90% of them singletons. The sequenced sample was PBMCs. The source is a human donor in good health.

This chain uses TRBV5-1 with TRBJ2-1; TRBD1 is a possible D gene (6 bases). Germline values: CDR1 SGHRS, CDR2 YFSETQ. This CDR3 has 13 residues. Trimming took 4 bases from V and 3 from J, leaving 8 bases between them. CDR3 amino acids: CASSLDSYNEQFF. CDR3 in DNA: TGCGCCAGCAGCCTGGACAGCTACAATGAGCAGTTCTTC.

The genes are TRBV2 and TRBJ2-2; 11 positions match TRBD1. Looked up from germline, CDR1 is SNHLY and CDR2 is FYNNEI. The CDR3 runs 15 residues. Germline trimming cut 7 bases from V and 7 bases from J; bases unmatched to any gene: 8. For the CDR3, the DNA is TGTGCCAGCACCGAGGACAGGGGGCGGAACGGGGAGCTGTTTTTT. Its protein product is CASTEDRGRNGELFF.

This clone was counted once. The rearrangement joins TRBV4-1 to TRBJ1-1, with D tentatively TRBD1 (5 bases). V lost 0 bases and J lost 11, with 10 bases in between. Germline CDR1 reads MGHRA; CDR2 reads YSYEKL. The CDR3 sequence is 12 residues long. CDR3 bases: TGCGCCAGCAGCCAAGATTCCGGGGGGGCTTTCTTT. Protein: CASSQDSGGAFF.

V gene TRBV6-1 combines with J gene TRBJ1-2; D might be TRBD1 (5 bases). V lost 4 bases, J lost 6 bases, and 9 bases lay in between. Germline V CDR1 and CDR2: MNHNS, SASEGT. This CDR3 region has 12 residues. CDR3 amino acids: CASSAGQNGYTF. CDR3 coding DNA: TGTGCCAGCAGTGCAGGGCAGAATGGCTACACCTTC.

In regard to this clone: Its ends do not fully match the called genes, so a read error is possible. The DNA for the CDR3 is TGTGCCAGCAGCTTAGATCATGGAGAGGCCCAGTACTTC. Translated: CASSLDHGEAQYF. V and J are TRBV11-3 and TRBJ2-5; D is uncertain. The CDR3 runs 13 residues. Germline CDR1 SGHNT, CDR2 YENEEA.

This sequence joins TRBV2 and TRBJ2-1; TRBD1 might be the D (5 bases). The V gene's germline CDR1 is SNHLY and CDR2 FYNNEI. Trimming shortened V by 6 bases and J by 9 bases, and 12 bases separated the two germline ends. The CDR3 loop spans 12 amino acids. The CDR3 loop is CASRPGIGEQFF. CDR3 DNA: TGTGCCAGCAGGCCAGGGATAGGTGAGCAGTTCTTC.

V gene TRBV7-9 combines with J gene TRBJ1-4; no clear D. Germline CDR1 SEHNR, CDR2 FQNEAQ (reference sequence). Trimming shortened V by 7 bases and J by 0 bases, and 12 bases separated the two germline ends. This CDR3 has 15 amino acids. CDR3 in amino acids: CASTTKRATNEKLFF. The CDR3 bases are TGTGCCAGCACTACGAAGAGAGCAACTAATGAAAAACTGTTTTTT.

The CDR3 DNA is TGCGCCAGCAGCCAAAAACTAGGACTTGGCGAGCAGTTCTTC. Translation gives CASSQKLGLGEQFF. The chain carries TRBV4-3 and TRBJ2-1; possibly TRBD2 for D (5 bases). Trimming left V 2 bases short and J 10 bases short, with 15 bases between. Per the germline V gene, CDR1 is LGHNA and CDR2 is YSLEER. The CDR3 spans 14 residues.

The chain links TRBV19 to TRBJ1-2, with 8 bases aligning to TRBD1. Germline-derived CDR1 and CDR2 are LNHDA and SQIVND (reference sequence). J lost 7 bases, V lost 7 bases, and 14 bases had no gene match. The CDR3 sequence is 15 residues long. The CDR3 bases are TGTGCCAGTAAGACATACGGACAGGGCGAGCGTGGCTACACCTTC. Residues: CASKTYGQGERGYTF.

The J gene is TRBJ2-7, the V gene TRBV4-3; no clear D. CDR1 is LGHNA, CDR2 YSLEER, per germline. The V and J ends lost 1 base and 1 base respectively, with 5 bases between them. CDR3 length equals 13 residues. The CDR3 here is CASSQAQSYEQYF. In nucleotides, the CDR3 is TGCGCCAGCAGCCAAGCCCAGTCCTACGAGCAGTACTTC.

V and J are TRBV6-1 and TRBJ2-7, with D unresolved. CDR1 and CDR2 (germline): MNHNS, SASEGT. The CDR3 has 17 residues. The V gene lost 3 bases and the J gene lost 0 bases, with 18 bases spanning the gap. CDR3 nucleotide sequence: TGTGCCAGCAGTGAGACCCCGGCACTAAGTGGCTCCTACGAGCAGTACTTC. Its protein is CASSETPALSGSYEQYF.

The rearrangement uses TRBV9 and TRBJ2-7, with D perhaps matching TRBD1 (5 bases). V shed 3 bases and J shed 3 bases, with 16 bases lying between them. The CDR3 runs to 15 residues. Looked up from germline, CDR1 is SGDLS and CDR2 is YYNGEE. CDR3 in DNA: TGTGCCAGCAGCGCCGCCGTCGACAGACACTACGAGCAGTACTTC. Its protein product is CASSAAVDRHYEQYF.

The chain recombines TRBV5-6 with TRBJ2-3; D is undetermined. CDR3 length: 12 residues. Trimming took off 0 bases at V and 5 bases at J, with 4 bases between the two ends. CDR1 SGHDT and CDR2 YYEEEE come from the germline V gene. CDR3 coding DNA: TGTGCCAGCAGCTTGGTCCGAGATACGCAGTATTTT. Encoded protein: CASSLVRDTQYF.

The chain uses TRBV27 and TRBJ2-3, with 12 bases that match TRBD2. The CDR3 is 16 residues long. V lost 4 bases to trimming and J lost 1 base; unmatched junction nucleotides: 3. The germline V gene has CDR1 MNHEY and CDR2 SMNVEV (reference sequence). The CDR3 is CASSSGTSGRTDTQYF. CDR3 sequence (DNA): TGTGCCAGCAGTTCCGGGACTAGCGGGCGCACAGATACGCAGTATTTT.

This clone was seen a few times. The V gene is TRBV10-2, the J gene TRBJ2-3; 10 positions agree with TRBD2. Trimming took 2 bases from V and 4 from J; bases not matched to a gene: 12. The CDR3 has 18 amino acids. Germline CDR1 WSHSY, CDR2 SAAADI. CDR3 sequence: CASSEILSSGGLADTQYF. The CDR3 DNA follows: TGCGCCAGCAGTGAGATACTCTCTAGCGGGGGTTTGGCAGATACGCAGTATTTT.

This sequence joins TRBV10-1 and TRBJ1-6; 8 nucleotides agree with TRBD1. J was trimmed by 5 bases and V by 4 bases; bases with no gene match: 4. Germline CDR1 reads WNHNN; CDR2 reads SYGVQD (reference sequence). The CDR3 runs 15 residues. CDR3 in DNA: TGCGCCAGCAGTGTCCTGGACAGGGATAATTCACCCCTCCACTTT. It codes for CASSVLDRDNSPLHF.